These 25 T cell receptor beta chains originate from one sample sequenced in a study of CD8 T cells in ankylosing spondylitis. General study findings and limits: Characteristic of ankylosing spondylitis blood, it appeared, was a TCR beta motif comprising about eight highly homologous variants.

No antigen has been identified for these receptors. TCRdb recomputed calls from the 5' RACE reads with MiXCR, one row per CDR3 protein. The sample records 400,000 to 450,000 distinct CDR3 sequences, roughly 17% being singletons. Material for sequencing was blood, either unsorted or a sorted T cell fraction (not recorded which). These receptors originate from a male donor with ankylosing spondylitis.

This clonotype was counted a few times. The chain has TRBV28 and TRBJ1-2; D gene ambiguous. The V end lost 2 bases, the J end lost 0 bases, and 7 bases lay between the germline ends. CDR1 MDHEN and CDR2 SYDVKM come from the germline V gene. The CDR3 loop spans 14 amino acids. As DNA, the CDR3 is TGTGCCAGCAGTTTACCAGGTCCTAACTATGGCTACACCTTC. It encodes CASSLPGPNYGYTF.

This clonotype occurred a few times. The rearrangement joins TRBV5-1 to TRBJ2-2, with 9 bases aligning to TRBD1. Per germline, CDR1 SGHRS and CDR2 YFSETQ. V lost 2 bases to trimming and J lost 3 bases; unmatched junction nucleotides: 2. This CDR3 contains 15 residues. The CDR3 region is CASSFRDRDTGELFF. Here the CDR3 DNA reads TGCGCCAGCAGCTTCCGGGACAGGGACACCGGGGAGCTGTTTTTT.

This clonotype has only a few counts. The chain couples TRBV5-1 to TRBJ1-1; possible D gene TRBD1, 5 bases. CDR1 and CDR2 from the germline V gene are SGHRS and YFSETQ. The length of the CDR3 is 17 residues. Deletions cut 4 bases from V and 1 base from J, with 20 bases between. The CDR3 spells CASSPREGLIPNTEAFF. CDR3 coding DNA: TGCGCCAGCAGCCCCCGGGAGGGACTCATACCGAACACTGAAGCTTTCTTT.

This clonotype was counted between two and nine times. V is TRBV29-1 and J is TRBJ1-3, with unresolved D. Germline CDR1 and CDR2: SQVTM and ANQGSEA. V was pared by 7 bases and J by 0 bases, with 10 bases between. The CDR3 is made up of 13 amino acids. Written as DNA, the CDR3 is TGCAGCGCGGCTTCGATCTCTGGAAACACCATATATTTT. Translating it yields CSAASISGNTIYF.

This clonotype was seen more than once but under ten times. V gene TRBV29-1 combines with J gene TRBJ2-7; 13 bases match TRBD2. The CDR3 has 14 residues. CDR1 and CDR2 (germline): SQVTM, ANQGSEA. The trim removed 6 bases at V and 3 bases at J, leaving 5 bases unmatched. Here the CDR3 reads CSVKGLAGLYEQYF. The CDR3 DNA sequence: TGCAGCGTGAAGGGACTAGCGGGGCTCTACGAGCAGTACTTC.

The V call is TRBV6-1, the J call TRBJ1-5; D perhaps matches TRBD1 (5 bases). The V end was cut by 2 bases, the J end by 0 bases, with 20 bases between. The CDR3 runs 19 residues. Germline assignment: CDR1 MNHNS and CDR2 SASEGT. The CDR3 spells CASSEPLPGRKYSNQPQHF. CDR3 DNA: TGTGCCAGCAGTGAACCACTCCCGGGACGGAAGTATAGCAATCAGCCCCAGCATTTT.

At least ten counts were recorded for this clonotype. The chain recombines TRBV20-1 with TRBJ2-3; D unclear. The length of the CDR3 is 10 residues. Germline lookup yields CDR1 DFQATT and CDR2 SNEGSKA (reference sequence). Trimming removed 4 bases at V and 5 bases at J, with 4 bases between. The chain's CDR3 is CSATLDTQYF. In nucleotides, the CDR3 is TGCAGTGCTACCCTAGATACGCAGTATTTT.

The V and J genes are TRBV18 and TRBJ1-2; no firm D call. Trimming cost V 0 bases and J 8 bases, with 10 bases left between them. Germline V gene sequence: CDR1 KGHSH, CDR2 LQKENI. CDR3 length: 13 amino acids. The CDR3, as DNA: TGTGCCAGCTCACCACCTTTCGACACAGGCTACACCTTC. Its protein is CASSPPFDTGYTF. The variable domain in full, with the rest retrieved from reference TRBV18 and TRBJ1-2, is NAGVMQNPRHLVRRRGQEARLRCSPMKGHSHVYWYRQLPEEGLKFMVYLQKENIIDESGMPKERFSAEFPKEGPSILRIQQVVRGDSAAYFCASSPPFDTGYTFGSGTRLTVV.

This clonotype has a handful of counts. V is TRBV20-1 and J is TRBJ2-7; TRBD1 matches at 10 bases. The CDR3 loop spans 15 amino acids. Trimming cost V 6 bases and J 2 bases; bases outside gene matches: 10. The germline CDR1 and CDR2 sequences are DFQATT and SNEGSKA (reference sequence). CDR3 region: CSAHPGQGKAYEQYF. In DNA, the CDR3 is TGCAGTGCCCACCCGGGACAGGGGAAAGCCTACGAGCAGTACTTC.

This clonotype has at least ten counts. The V call is TRBV29-1, the J call TRBJ2-7, with 9 bases identical to TRBD1. This CDR3 has 16 amino acids. Trimming cost V 6 bases and J 5 bases; bases outside gene matches: 17. Germline CDR1 SQVTM, CDR2 ANQGSEA. The DNA of the CDR3 is TGCAGCGTCGTCCCCTTAGAGGGACAGGGAACAAACGAGCAGTACTTC. Its protein product is CSVVPLEGQGTNEQYF.

In this sample, this clonotype turned up once. V gene TRBV2 combines with J gene TRBJ2-7, with TRBD1 identical over 7 bases. The V and J ends lost 6 bases and 5 bases, in that order; junction bases with no gene match: 13. Germline V gives CDR1 SNHLY, CDR2 FYNNEI. This CDR3 is built from 15 residues. CDR3 amino acids: CASSAQGSTDDEQYF. In nucleotides, the CDR3 is TGTGCCAGCAGCGCACAGGGGTCGACGGACGACGAGCAGTACTTC.

The chain couples TRBV12-3 or TRBV12-4 to TRBJ2-3; D unclear. CDR3 size: 14 residues. V was shortened by 3 bases and J by 1 base, with 8 bases between the two germline ends. The CDR3 DNA reads TGTGCCAGCAGTTTTCACGGGCGCACAGATACGCAGTATTTT. Protein sequence: CASSFHGRTDTQYF.

This clonotype was seen a few times. The chain links TRBV7-2 to TRBJ2-7; either TRBD1 or TRBD2 may supply D (5 bases each). Germline assignment: CDR1 SGHTA and CDR2 FQGNSA. Trimming removed 3 bases at V and 6 bases at J, with 15 bases between. This CDR3 has 14 residues. The CDR3 sequence: CASSFGTIPREQYF. CDR3 coding DNA: TGTGCCAGCAGCTTCGGGACGATCCCACGCGAGCAGTACTTC.

CDR3 sequence reads: CASSLTFSEVTGELFF. CDR3 DNA sequence: TGTGCCAGCAGCTTAACGTTCAGCGAAGTAACCGGGGAGCTGTTTTTT. The rearrangement links TRBV7-3 to TRBJ2-2; D gene ambiguous. Trimming left V 0 bases short and J 5 bases short, with 13 bases between. Per germline, CDR1 SGHTA and CDR2 FQGTGA. This CDR3 spans 16 amino acids.

The gene calls are TRBV12-3 or TRBV12-4 and TRBJ1-3, with a possible D match to TRBD1 (5 bases). Trimming left V 3 bases short and J 4 bases short, with 16 bases between. The CDR3 contains 16 residues. In DNA form, the CDR3 reads TGTGCCAGCAGTTTTTGGGGGATCGCTCACGGAAACACCATATATTTT. Translation gives CASSFWGIAHGNTIYF.

This sequence joins TRBV20-1 and TRBJ2-7, with unresolved D. CDR1 DFQATT and CDR2 SNEGSKA come from the germline V gene (reference sequence). This CDR3 is built from 13 residues. Between the trimmed V and J ends, which lost 1 base and 3 bases, there was a span of 10 bases. In nucleotides, the CDR3 is TGCAGTGCTAGAGTAGACCCGAACTACGAGCAGTACTTC. Translating it yields CSARVDPNYEQYF.

J is TRBJ1-2 and V is TRBV4-1; D is uncertain. CDR3 length: 14 amino acids. Germline V lookup: CDR1 MGHRA, CDR2 YSYEKL. The V and J ends lost 4 bases and 4 bases respectively, with 13 bases between them. CDR3 protein: CASSRVGEGYGYTF. CDR3 sequence (DNA): TGCGCCAGCAGCCGAGTTGGGGAGGGCTATGGCTACACCTTC.

This clonotype came up a few times. This chain connects TRBV5-1 to TRBJ1-2; possibly TRBD1 for D (5 bases). The germline V and J ends were trimmed by 6 bases and 2 bases, with 14 bases remaining between them. CDR3 length equals 14 residues. Germline loops: CDR1 SGHRS, CDR2 YFSETQ. This CDR3 is CASTPGDGNYGYTF. Written as DNA, the CDR3 is TGCGCCAGCACGCCGGGGGACGGGAACTATGGCTACACCTTC.

This clonotype was seen only a few times. The chain links TRBV27 to TRBJ1-1; 7 nucleotides align to TRBD1. This CDR3 comprises 13 residues. J lost 5 bases, V lost 5 bases, and 5 bases had no gene match. Germline V CDR1 and CDR2: MNHEY, SMNVEV (reference sequence). The CDR3: CASSMEQGTEAFF. The CDR3 DNA is TGTGCCAGCAGTATGGAACAGGGGACTGAAGCTTTCTTT.

The rearrangement joins TRBV20-1 to TRBJ2-7; maybe TRBD2 (5 bases). Per the germline V gene, CDR1 is DFQATT and CDR2 is SNEGSKA (reference sequence). Trimming pared 6 bases from V and 3 bases from J, leaving 9 bases between. There are 11 residues in the CDR3. The CDR3 nucleotides read TGCAGTGCAACGGGGAGCTACGAGCAGTACTTC. This translates into CSATGSYEQYF.

At least ten counts were recorded for this clonotype. This rearrangement joins TRBV9 to TRBJ1-4, with 10 bases aligning to TRBD1. The germline V gene encodes CDR1 SGDLS and CDR2 YYNGEE. V was clipped by 2 bases and J by 3 bases; unmatched bases: 4. The CDR3 runs 16 residues. The CDR3: CASSVGQGVSNEKLFF. The CDR3 DNA reads TGTGCCAGCAGCGTCGGACAGGGGGTTTCTAATGAAAAACTGTTTTTT.

The chain combines TRBV7-9 with TRBJ2-2; the match to TRBD1 covers 7 bases. Germline CDR1 reads SEHNR; CDR2 reads FQNEAQ (reference sequence). This CDR3 contains 14 residues. V shed 7 bases and J 3 bases; nucleotides not matched to a gene: 5. The CDR3 sequence: CASIWGTDTGELFF. CDR3 coding DNA: TGTGCCAGCATCTGGGGGACAGACACCGGGGAGCTGTTTTTT.

This clonotype has a count of ten or more. The J gene is TRBJ1-6, the V gene TRBV20-1, with 7 bases aligning to TRBD1. Trimming took 0 bases from V and 4 from J; bases not matched to a gene: 6. Looked up from germline, CDR1 is DFQATT and CDR2 is SNEGSKA (reference sequence). The CDR3 consists of 16 residues. The CDR3 here is CSAREVRGLYNSPLHF. CDR3 DNA sequence: TGCAGTGCTAGAGAAGTAAGGGGGCTATATAATTCACCCCTCCACTTT.

J is TRBJ2-3 and V is TRBV7-2; 7 bases fit TRBD2. Per the germline V gene, CDR1 is SGHTA and CDR2 is FQGNSA. The CDR3 is 15 amino acids. The junction had 10 bases not matched to a gene; V was cut back by 6 bases and J by 4 bases. The CDR3 sequence is CASSRAAGMSDTQYF. The CDR3 nucleotides are TGTGCCAGCAGTCGGGCAGCGGGAATGTCAGATACGCAGTATTTT.

This clonotype has more than one count but fewer than ten. As DNA, the CDR3 is TGTGCCAGCAGCCATAAAGTTCGGGGTCAGCCCCAGCATTTT. Translating gives CASSHKVRGQPQHF. The chain is built from TRBV7-2 and TRBJ1-5; D uncertain. Germline V CDR1 and CDR2: SGHTA, FQGNSA. This CDR3 has 14 amino acids. V was trimmed by 5 bases and J by 6 bases, leaving 14 bases between them.